Listed below are T cell receptor beta chains from one sample, sequenced in a study of pediatric ulcerative colitis. Assay: immunoSEQ multiplex PCR; the TCRdb copy retains only in-frame clones and omits some. In the table there are more than 10,000 clones, approximately 77% of which are singletons. The sequencing input was gut tissue. The receptors shown here come from a boy between 5 and 17 years old who was a control in a study of pediatric ulcerative colitis. Each CDR3 is given with its conserved first and last residue. D genes are given only for firm matches. Rows give clone size only sometimes, using once, few, many, or a class for an expanded clone.

clone size	V gene	J gene	D gene	CDR3 protein	CDR3 DNA
.	TRBV7-2	TRBJ2-3	.	CASSLAPLALSTDTQYF	TGTGCCAGCAGCCTAGCCCCGCTAGCGCTTAGCACAGATACGCAGTATTTT
.	TRBV7-5	TRBJ1-3	.	CARSLEGVKGNTIYF	TGTGCCAGAAGCCTAGAGGGTGTTAAGGGAAACACCATATATTTT
.	TRBV5-6	TRBJ1-4	.	CASSLGRGATTNEKLFF	TGTGCCAGCAGCTTGGGGAGGGGGGCGACGACTAATGAAAAACTGTTTTTT
.	TRBV10-3	TRBJ1-1	.	CAIRMGAGTEAFF	TGTGCCATCCGGATGGGGGCTGGCACTGAAGCTTTCTTT
once	TRBV27	TRBJ2-3	TRBD2	CASSLTWTSGSFPDTQYF	TGTGCCAGCAGTTTAACGTGGACTAGCGGGAGCTTCCCAGATACGCAGTATTTT
.	TRBV5-4	TRBJ1-1	.	CASSLGQVGGTEAFF	TGTGCCAGCAGCTTGGGGCAGGTGGGGGGCACTGAAGCTTTCTTT
.	TRBV5-6	TRBJ1-5	.	CASGAGGGNQPQHF	TGTGCCAGCGGCGCGGGAGGGGGCAATCAGCCCCAGCATTTT
.	TRBV10-3	TRBJ2-2	TRBD2	CATTPGLVNTGELFF	TGTGCCACTACTCCGGGACTAGTGAACACCGGGGAGCTGTTTTTT
.	TRBV6-5	TRBJ2-1	.	CASSSYELSGYNEQFF	TGTGCCAGCAGTTCCTACGAGTTATCGGGGTACAATGAGCAGTTCTTC
.	TRBV6-5	TRBJ1-2	.	CASSWGRGYTF	TGTGCCAGCAGTTGGGGACGTGGCTACACCTTC
.	TRBV18	TRBJ1-4	TRBD1	CASSPDRAQLFF	TGTGCCAGCTCACCCGACAGGGCGCAACTGTTTTTT
.	TRBV5-1	TRBJ2-2	.	CASSLFTGVGELFF	TGCGCCAGCAGCTTGTTTACGGGTGTCGGGGAGCTGTTTTTT